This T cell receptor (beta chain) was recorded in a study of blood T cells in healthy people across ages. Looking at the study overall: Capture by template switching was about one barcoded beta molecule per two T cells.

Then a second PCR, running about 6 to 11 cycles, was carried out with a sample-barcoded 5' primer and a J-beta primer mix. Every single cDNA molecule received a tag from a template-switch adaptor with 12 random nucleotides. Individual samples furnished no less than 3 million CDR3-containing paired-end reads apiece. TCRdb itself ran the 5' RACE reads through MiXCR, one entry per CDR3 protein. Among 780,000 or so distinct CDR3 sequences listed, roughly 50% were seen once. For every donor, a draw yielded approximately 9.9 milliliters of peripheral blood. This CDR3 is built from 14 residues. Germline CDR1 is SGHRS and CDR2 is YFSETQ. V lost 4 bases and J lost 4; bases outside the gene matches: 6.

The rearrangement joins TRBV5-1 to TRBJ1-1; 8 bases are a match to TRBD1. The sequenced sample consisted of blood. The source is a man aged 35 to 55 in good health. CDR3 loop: CASSTGQGPTEAFF. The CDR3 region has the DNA TGCGCCAGCAGCACCGGACAGGGACCCACTGAAGCTTTCTTT.